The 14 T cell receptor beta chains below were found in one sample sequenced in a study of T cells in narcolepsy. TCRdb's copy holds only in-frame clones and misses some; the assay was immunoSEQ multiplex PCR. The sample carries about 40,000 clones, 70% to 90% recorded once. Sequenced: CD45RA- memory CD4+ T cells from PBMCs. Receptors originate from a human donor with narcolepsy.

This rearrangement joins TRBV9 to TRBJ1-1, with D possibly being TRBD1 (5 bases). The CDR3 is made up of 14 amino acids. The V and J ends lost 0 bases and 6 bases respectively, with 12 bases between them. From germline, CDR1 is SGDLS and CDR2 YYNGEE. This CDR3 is CASSVGVGVAEAFF. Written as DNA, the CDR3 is TGTGCCAGCAGCGTAGGCGTAGGGGTCGCTGAAGCTTTCTTT.

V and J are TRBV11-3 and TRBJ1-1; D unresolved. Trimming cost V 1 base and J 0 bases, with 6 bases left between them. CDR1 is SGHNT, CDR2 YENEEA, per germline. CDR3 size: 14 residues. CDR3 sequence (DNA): TGTGCCAGCAGCTTAGGTTTGTTGAACACTGAAGCTTTCTTT. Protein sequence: CASSLGLLNTEAFF.

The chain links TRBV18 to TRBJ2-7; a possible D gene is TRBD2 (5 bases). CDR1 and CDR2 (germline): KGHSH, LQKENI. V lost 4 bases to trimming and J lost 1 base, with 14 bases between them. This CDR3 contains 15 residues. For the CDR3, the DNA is TGTGCCAGCTCACAGGCGGGTTGGCAGTCCTACGAGCAGTACTTC. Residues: CASSQAGWQSYEQYF.

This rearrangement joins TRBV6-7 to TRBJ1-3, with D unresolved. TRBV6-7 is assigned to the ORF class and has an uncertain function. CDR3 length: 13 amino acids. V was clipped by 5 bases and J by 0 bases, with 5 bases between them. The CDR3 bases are TGTGCCAGCAGTCCAGCCTCTGGAAACACCATATATTTT. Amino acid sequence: CASSPASGNTIYF.

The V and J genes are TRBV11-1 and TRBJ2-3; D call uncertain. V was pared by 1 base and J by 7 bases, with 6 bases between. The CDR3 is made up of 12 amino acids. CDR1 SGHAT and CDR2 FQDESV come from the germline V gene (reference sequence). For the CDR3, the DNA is TGTGCCAGCAGCTTAGGGCTGCATACGCAGTATTTT. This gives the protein CASSLGLHTQYF.

CDR3 residues: CASSSRDYRVTDTQYF. The CDR3 DNA reads TGCGCCAGCAGCTCCCGAGATTACAGGGTCACAGATACGCAGTATTTT. J is TRBJ2-3 and V is TRBV5-1, with a weak D call TRBD1 (6 bases). Germline-derived CDR1 and CDR2 are SGHRS and YFSETQ. This CDR3 has 16 residues. V lost 3 bases to trimming and J lost 2 bases, with 16 bases between them.

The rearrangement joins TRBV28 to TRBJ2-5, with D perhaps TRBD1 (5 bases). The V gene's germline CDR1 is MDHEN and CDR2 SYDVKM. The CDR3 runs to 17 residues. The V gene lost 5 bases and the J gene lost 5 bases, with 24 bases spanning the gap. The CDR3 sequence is CASSPWGRVVGVETQYF. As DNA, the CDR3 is TGTGCCAGCAGTCCATGGGGCAGGGTTGTGGGTGTGGAGACCCAGTACTTC.

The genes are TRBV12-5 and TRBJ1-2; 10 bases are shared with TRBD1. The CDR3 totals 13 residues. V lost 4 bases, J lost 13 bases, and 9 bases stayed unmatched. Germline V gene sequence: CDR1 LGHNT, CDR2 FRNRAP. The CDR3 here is CASGSSRTGGSTF. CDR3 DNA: TGTGCTAGTGGTTCCTCCCGGACAGGGGGGTCCACCTTC.

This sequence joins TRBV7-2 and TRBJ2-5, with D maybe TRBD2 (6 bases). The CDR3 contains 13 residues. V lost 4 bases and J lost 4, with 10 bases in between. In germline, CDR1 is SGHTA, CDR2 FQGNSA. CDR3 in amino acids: CASSSSVLETQYF. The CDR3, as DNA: TGTGCCAGCAGCTCTAGCGTTCTAGAGACCCAGTACTTC.

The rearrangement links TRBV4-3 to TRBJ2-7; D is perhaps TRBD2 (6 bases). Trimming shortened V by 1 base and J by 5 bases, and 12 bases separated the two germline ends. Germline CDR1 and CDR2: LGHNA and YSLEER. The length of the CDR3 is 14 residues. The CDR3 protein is CASSQVPGVHEQYF. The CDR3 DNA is TGCGCCAGCAGCCAAGTTCCGGGGGTGCACGAGCAGTACTTC.

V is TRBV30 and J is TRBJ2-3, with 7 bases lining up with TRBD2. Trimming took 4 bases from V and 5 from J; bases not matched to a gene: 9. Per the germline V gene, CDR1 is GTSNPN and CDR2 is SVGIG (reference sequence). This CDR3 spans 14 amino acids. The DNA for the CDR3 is TGTGCCTGGACGATGGGGGGGACTGGAGATACGCAGTATTTT. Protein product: CAWTMGGTGDTQYF.

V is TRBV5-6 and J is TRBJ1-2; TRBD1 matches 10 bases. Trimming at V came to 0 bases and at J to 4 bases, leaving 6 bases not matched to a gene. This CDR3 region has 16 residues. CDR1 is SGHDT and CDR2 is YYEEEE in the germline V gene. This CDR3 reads CASSLGTGTGVYGYTF. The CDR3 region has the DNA TGTGCCAGCAGCTTGGGAACCGGGACAGGGGTCTATGGCTACACCTTC.

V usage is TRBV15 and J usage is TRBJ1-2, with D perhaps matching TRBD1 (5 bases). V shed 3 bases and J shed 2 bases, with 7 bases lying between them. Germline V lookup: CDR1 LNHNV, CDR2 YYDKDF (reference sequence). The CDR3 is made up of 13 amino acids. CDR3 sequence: CATSSRQNYGYTF. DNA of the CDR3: TGTGCCACCAGCAGTCGACAGAACTATGGCTACACCTTC.

The CDR3 DNA sequence: TGCGCCAGCAGCTTGGCCGCCTTGACAGATACGCAGTATTTT. Amino acids: CASSLAALTDTQYF. The chain employs TRBV5-1 and TRBJ2-3; D gene ambiguous. Germline loops: CDR1 SGHRS, CDR2 YFSETQ. This CDR3 region has 14 residues. With 0 bases removed from V and 3 bases from J, the gap between germline ends came to 8 bases.